Shown below are 13 T cell receptor beta chains from a single sample sequenced in a study of cytomegalovirus exposure and HLA in healthy donors listed by TCRdb under 2017. The library relied on the immunoSEQ multiplex PCR assay. For the multiplex PCR, a mixture combining 60 forward primers for TCR Vbeta segments and 13 reverse primers for TCR Jbeta segments was used. This is the immuneACCESS table as TCRdb keeps it, with only in-frame sequences that have V and J called. A part of the clones is gone; compared with another copy, unresolved V genes explain less than half, and the rest is unexplained. This sample holds approximately 150,000 clones; roughly 70% were observed only once. Around 4% of the sample belongs to the ten largest clones. Specimen: PBMCs. The receptors derive from a man aged 55 to 70 in good health and CMV-seronegative.

The chain uses TRBV5-8 and TRBJ2-5; 12 bases fit TRBD1. Germline CDR1 reads SGHTS; CDR2 reads YDEGEE. The junction had 6 bases not matched to a gene; V was cut back by 3 bases and J by 6 bases. This CDR3 spans 15 amino acids. CDR3 protein: CASSSGTGGRQTQYF. Here the CDR3 DNA reads TGTGCCAGCAGCTCCGGGACAGGGGGCAGACAGACCCAGTACTTC.

The CDR3 loop reads CASSLSQLAVSGELFF. CDR3 in DNA: TGTGCCAGCAGCTTGAGCCAACTAGCGGTATCCGGGGAGCTGTTTTTT. The V gene is TRBV5-5, the J gene TRBJ2-2; the match to TRBD2 covers 8 bases. CDR1 and CDR2 (germline): SGHKS, YYEKEE (reference sequence). This CDR3 contains 16 residues. Losses at the gene ends were 1 base for V and 6 bases for J; bases not matched to a gene: 8.

The V gene is TRBV7-9, the J gene TRBJ2-7, with D perhaps TRBD1 (5 bases). V shed 5 bases and J shed 4 bases, with 15 bases lying between them. This CDR3 is built from 14 residues. CDR1 is SEHNR and CDR2 is FQNEAQ in the germline V gene (reference sequence). The CDR3 protein is CASSGRVGKYEQYF. As DNA, the CDR3 is TGTGCCAGCAGCGGCAGGGTGGGGAAATACGAGCAGTACTTC. Using reference TRBV7-9 and TRBJ2-7 for the parts outside the CDR3, the full variable domain is DTGVSQNPRHKITKRGQNVTFRCDPISEHNRLYWYRQTLGQGPEFLTYFQNEAQLEKSRLLSDRFSAERPKGSFSTLEIQRTEQGDSAMYLCASSGRVGKYEQYFGPGTRLTVT.

The J gene is TRBJ2-7, the V gene TRBV5-1, with 15 bases fitting TRBD2. V was pared by 2 bases and J by 3 bases, with 3 bases of the junction left unmatched. The CDR3 length is 16 residues. Germline lookup yields CDR1 SGHRS and CDR2 YFSETQ. CDR3 residues: CASSFGLAGGNYEQYF. CDR3 DNA sequence: TGCGCCAGCAGCTTCGGACTAGCGGGAGGGAACTACGAGCAGTACTTC.

The chain carries TRBV4-2 and TRBJ2-3; D is uncertain. The CDR3 loop spans 12 amino acids. The germline V gene encodes CDR1 LGHNA and CDR2 YNFKEQ. Trimming cost V 3 bases and J 2 bases, with 3 bases left between them. The CDR3 region is CASSQATDTQYF. CDR3 coding DNA: TGTGCCAGCAGCCAGGCCACAGATACGCAGTATTTT.

V is TRBV7-3 and J is TRBJ2-1; TRBD1 aligns across 8 bases. The V segment lost 8 bases and the J segment 5 bases; nucleotides outside the gene matches: 5. Germline values: CDR1 SGHTA, CDR2 FQGTGA. The CDR3 covers 13 residues. The CDR3: CASGQGVNNEQFF. CDR3 in DNA: TGTGCCAGCGGACAGGGCGTGAACAATGAGCAGTTCTTC.

CDR3 residues: CASSSTGTQAYEQYF. The CDR3 DNA sequence: TGTGCCAGCAGTTCGACAGGCACCCAGGCCTACGAGCAGTACTTC. This chain connects TRBV6-6 to TRBJ2-7; D might be TRBD1 (6 bases). Deletions cut 4 bases from V and 2 bases from J, with 15 bases between. The CDR3 is 15 amino acids. Germline V gives CDR1 MNHNY, CDR2 SVGAGI (reference sequence).

This clone was observed a few times. This chain uses TRBV6-5 with TRBJ2-2, with D unresolved. V lost 4 bases to trimming and J lost 3 bases, with 3 bases between them. This CDR3 is built from 12 residues. Germline assignment: CDR1 MNHEY and CDR2 SVGAGI. This CDR3 is CASSLDTGELFF. DNA of the CDR3: TGTGCCAGCAGTTTAGACACCGGGGAGCTGTTTTTT.

The chain couples TRBV4-2 to TRBJ2-1, with D possibly being TRBD1 (5 bases). The CDR3 contains 15 residues. V gave up 3 bases and J gave up 7 bases, with 16 bases separating them. CDR1 LGHNA and CDR2 YNFKEQ come from the germline V gene. CDR3 residues: CASSHWGERENEQFF. DNA for the CDR3: TGTGCCAGCAGCCATTGGGGCGAGCGCGAGAATGAGCAGTTCTTC.

The CDR3 DNA reads as TGTGCCAGCACGCCCCCGGGACAGGGGAGCTCCTACAATGAGCAGTTCTTC. The encoded protein is CASTPPGQGSSYNEQFF. The chain employs TRBV9 and TRBJ2-1, with 10 bases identical to TRBD1. This CDR3 region has 17 residues. V was clipped by 6 bases and J by 0 bases; unmatched bases: 9. Germline CDR1 is SGDLS and CDR2 is YYNGEE.

This clone has more than one count but fewer than ten. The V call is TRBV28, the J call TRBJ1-4; 7 bases align to TRBD1. With V trimmed by 8 bases and J by 4 bases, 10 bases remained unmatched. The CDR3 has 15 residues. CDR1 and CDR2 from the germline V gene are MDHEN and SYDVKM. In DNA, the CDR3 is TGTGCCAGCCATTCCGGGACAGCCATTAATGAAAAACTGTTTTTT. It is translated as CASHSGTAINEKLFF.

The V gene is TRBV9, the J gene TRBJ2-1; the D gene is possibly TRBD2 (6 bases). CDR1 is SGDLS and CDR2 is YYNGEE in the germline V gene. Trimming removed 0 bases at V and 9 bases at J, with 13 bases between. The CDR3 is 14 amino acids. The CDR3 reads CASSVGGMGSEQFF. CDR3 bases: TGTGCCAGCAGCGTAGGCGGGATGGGTAGTGAGCAGTTCTTC.

The genes are TRBV5-1 and TRBJ2-1; weak D call: TRBD2 (6 bases). The CDR3 covers 17 residues. Deletions cut 3 bases from V and 1 base from J, with 17 bases between. The germline V gene encodes CDR1 SGHRS and CDR2 YFSETQ. The CDR3: CASSSLRRERSYNEQFF. CDR3 nucleotide sequence: TGCGCCAGCAGCTCCCTCCGGCGGGAAAGGTCCTACAATGAGCAGTTCTTC.